Following are 17 T cell receptor beta chains from one sample sequenced in a study of identical twins (dated by TCRdb to about 2016). The method was 5' RACE. Sequencing took place on an Illumina HiSeq 2000. The raw public reads went through TCRdb reprocessing: fastp at Q25, MiXCR clone calling, in-frame beta chains kept. Each CDR3 protein gets just one entry, which takes the most common genes and DNA from the rows behind it. Here the sample has about 470,000 distinct CDR3 sequences; around 24% occur a single time. Jointly, the top ten make up 2.9% of the sample. This sample also belongs to another study, concerning T cells expressing NK-cell markers.

Material for sequencing was CD4+ T cells sorted from blood. Every receptor here comes from a young woman in good health.

This clonotype showed up many times. The V call is TRBV5-6, the J call TRBJ1-1; unclear D gene. The CDR3 has 11 amino acids. Looked up from germline, CDR1 is SGHDT and CDR2 is YYEEEE. The V end lost 4 bases, the J end lost 3 bases, and 4 bases lay between the germline ends. The CDR3 here is CASSGHTEAFF. The CDR3 region has the DNA TGTGCCAGCAGCGGTCACACTGAAGCTTTCTTT.

V is TRBV6-2 or TRBV6-3 and J is TRBJ1-1, with no clear D. The length of the CDR3 is 12 residues. Germline CDR1 reads MNHEY; CDR2 reads SVGEGT. V shed 2 bases and J shed 9 bases, with 10 bases lying between them. CDR3 DNA: TGTGCCAGCAGTTACGAGCGCAGTCAAGCTTTCTTT. Translating it yields CASSYERSQAFF.

This clonotype was detected ten times or more. This chain joins TRBV5-5 and TRBJ2-1; TRBD2 agrees at 8 bases. Losses at the gene ends were 7 bases for V and 6 bases for J; bases not matched to a gene: 9. Per germline, CDR1 SGHKS and CDR2 YYEKEE (reference sequence). There are 14 residues in the CDR3. The CDR3 reads CASRVQRGLNEQFF. The CDR3 DNA sequence: TGTGCCAGCCGAGTCCAGCGGGGGCTCAATGAGCAGTTCTTC.

In its sample, this clonotype was seen many times. This chain joins TRBV12-3 or TRBV12-4 and TRBJ2-3; TRBD1 is a possible D gene (6 bases). Trimming left V 2 bases short and J 4 bases short, with 13 bases between. The CDR3 spans 15 residues. Here the CDR3 DNA reads TGTGCCAGCAGTTTAACAACAGGGAATGCAGATACGCAGTATTTT. It codes for CASSLTTGNADTQYF.

The gene calls are TRBV5-1 and TRBJ2-7, with a possible D match to TRBD1 (5 bases). The CDR3 spans 15 residues. Looked up from germline, CDR1 is SGHRS and CDR2 is YFSETQ. V lost 0 bases and J lost 6, with 16 bases in between. CDR3 nucleotides: TGCGCCAGCAGCTTGGGGCAGGGTAAGAAGAGCGAGCAGTACTTC. Encoded protein: CASSLGQGKKSEQYF.

Written as DNA, the CDR3 is TGCGCCAGCAGCTTGGGATCTTACACTGAAGCTTTCTTT. Translating gives CASSLGSYTEAFF. The rearrangement links TRBV5-1 to TRBJ1-1; D gene ambiguous. The ends were cut back, 0 bases at V and 3 bases at J, with 6 bases in the middle. The CDR3 sequence is 13 residues long. Germline loops: CDR1 SGHRS, CDR2 YFSETQ.

This clonotype appeared a few times. V usage is TRBV24-1 and J usage is TRBJ1-2; D gene unclear. The CDR3 has 14 residues. V lost 4 bases and J 0 bases, leaving 8 bases between the germline ends. Germline-derived CDR1 and CDR2 are KGHDR and SFDVKD. The DNA for the CDR3 is TGTGCCACCAGTGACAGTTCCGCTAACTATGGCTACACCTTC. It yields the protein CATSDSSANYGYTF.

This clonotype was observed a few times. The gene calls are TRBV9 and TRBJ2-7; D gene uncertain. The CDR3 has 15 residues. Germline V lookup: CDR1 SGDLS, CDR2 YYNGEE. The V end lost 3 bases, the J end lost 5 bases, and 18 bases lay between the germline ends. The CDR3 loop is CASSEEASRSDEQYF. CDR3 nucleotides: TGTGCCAGCAGCGAGGAAGCCTCCAGGTCGGACGAGCAGTACTTC.

The chain recombines TRBV6-1 with TRBJ1-5, with D possibly being TRBD1 (6 bases). Trimming removed 5 bases at V and 4 bases at J, with 12 bases between. There are 14 residues in the CDR3. From germline, CDR1 is MNHNS and CDR2 SASEGT. The CDR3 DNA reads as TGTGCCAGCAGTCATGGACAGAAGAATCAGCCCCAGCATTTT. It yields the protein CASSHGQKNQPQHF.

This clonotype has a handful of counts. This chain uses TRBV5-6 with TRBJ1-1; TRBD1 agrees at 9 bases. Germline-derived CDR1 and CDR2 are SGHDT and YYEEEE. V lost 0 bases, J lost 1 base, and 4 bases stayed unmatched. This CDR3 is built from 16 residues. This CDR3 reads CASSLDRGLTNTEAFF. The CDR3 coding sequence is TGTGCCAGCAGCTTGGACAGGGGGCTAACGAACACTGAAGCTTTCTTT.

The chain employs TRBV5-5 and TRBJ2-3, with 7 bases fitting TRBD2. The junction had 9 bases not matched to a gene; V was cut back by 2 bases and J by 0 bases. Per the germline V gene, CDR1 is SGHKS and CDR2 is YYEKEE (reference sequence). The length of the CDR3 is 17 residues. CDR3 loop: CASSLWGGRPSTDTQYF. DNA of the CDR3: TGTGCCAGCAGCTTATGGGGCGGGAGACCTAGCACAGATACGCAGTATTTT.

There are a few counts of this clonotype. The chain couples TRBV20-1 to TRBJ2-3; D is ambiguous. V was clipped by 0 bases and J by 7 bases, with 11 bases between them. CDR1 and CDR2 (germline): DFQATT, SNEGSKA (reference sequence). This CDR3 is 13 amino acids long. The CDR3 protein is CSARDGTLNTQYF. In DNA form, the CDR3 reads TGCAGTGCTAGAGATGGAACGCTCAATACGCAGTATTTT.

The rearrangement uses TRBV30 and TRBJ1-6, with TRBD1 matching over 7 bases. The CDR3 is 12 amino acids. The J segment lost 8 bases and the V segment lost 4 bases, leaving 2 bases of the junction unmatched. The germline V gene encodes CDR1 GTSNPN and CDR2 SVGIG (reference sequence). The CDR3 sequence: CAWTGGYSPLHF. The CDR3, as DNA: TGTGCCTGGACAGGGGGTTATTCACCCCTCCACTTT.

This clonotype was detected only a few times. The J gene is TRBJ2-3, the V gene TRBV7-3, with 7 bases aligning to TRBD2. In germline, CDR1 is SGHTA, CDR2 FQGTGA. V was pared by 7 bases and J by 5 bases, with 9 bases of the junction left unmatched. There are 14 residues in the CDR3. This CDR3 reads CASTSGGVRDTQYF. CDR3 in DNA: TGTGCCAGCACGTCTGGGGGGGTCAGAGATACGCAGTATTTT.

The chain uses TRBV5-1 and TRBJ1-2, with a possible D match to TRBD1 (5 bases). CDR3 length: 15 residues. The V and J ends lost 2 bases and 2 bases respectively, with 13 bases between them. The germline V gene encodes CDR1 SGHRS and CDR2 YFSETQ. In nucleotides, the CDR3 is TGCGCCAGCAGCTTTGCAGGGTATCCGAACTATGGCTACACCTTC. Translated: CASSFAGYPNYGYTF.

V is TRBV29-1 and J is TRBJ2-1, with 9 nucleotides matching TRBD2. With 4 bases clipped from V and 15 bases from J, the junction kept 10 bases outside the gene matches. Germline V lookup: CDR1 SQVTM, CDR2 ANQGSEA. This CDR3 is 12 amino acids long. The CDR3 DNA follows: TGCAGCGTTGCGTCTAGCGGGATACGGTGGTTCTTC. Translated: CSVASSGIRWFF.

This clonotype has a handful of counts. The chain has TRBV12-3 or TRBV12-4 and TRBJ2-7; D is unresolved. The length of the CDR3 is 16 residues. Trimming left V 6 bases short and J 2 bases short, with 20 bases between. CDR3 nucleotide sequence: TGTGCCAGCAGATCCCCCCCTGGGGTCGGAACCTACGAGCAGTACTTC. It is translated as CASRSPPGVGTYEQYF.